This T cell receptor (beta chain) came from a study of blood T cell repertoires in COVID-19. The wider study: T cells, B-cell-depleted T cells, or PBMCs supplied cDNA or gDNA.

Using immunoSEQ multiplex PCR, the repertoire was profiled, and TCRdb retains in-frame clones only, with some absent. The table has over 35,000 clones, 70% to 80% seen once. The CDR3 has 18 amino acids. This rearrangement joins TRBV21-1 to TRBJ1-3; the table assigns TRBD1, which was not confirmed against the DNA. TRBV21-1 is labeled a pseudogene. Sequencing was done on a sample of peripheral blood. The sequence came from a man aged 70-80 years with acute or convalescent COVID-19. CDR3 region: CASSIKRADRLSGNTIYF. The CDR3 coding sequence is TGTGCCAGCAGCATAAAACGGGCGGACAGACTCTCTGGAAACACCATATATTTT.